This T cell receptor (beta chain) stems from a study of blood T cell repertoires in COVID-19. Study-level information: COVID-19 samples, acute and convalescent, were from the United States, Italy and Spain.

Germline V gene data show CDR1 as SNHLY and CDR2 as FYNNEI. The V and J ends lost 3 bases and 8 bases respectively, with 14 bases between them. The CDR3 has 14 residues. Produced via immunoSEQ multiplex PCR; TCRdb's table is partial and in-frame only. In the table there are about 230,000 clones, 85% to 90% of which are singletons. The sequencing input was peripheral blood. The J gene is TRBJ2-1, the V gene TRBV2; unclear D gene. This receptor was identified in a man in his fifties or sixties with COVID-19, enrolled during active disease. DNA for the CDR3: TGTGCCAGCAGTGATGACTCCGTGCTGGATGAGCAGTTCTTC. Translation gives CASSDDSVLDEQFF. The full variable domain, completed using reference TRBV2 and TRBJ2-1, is EPEVTQTPSHQVTQMGQEVILRCVPISNHLYFYWYRQILGQKVEFLVSFYNNEISEKSEIFDDQFSVERPDGSNFTLKIRSTKLEDSAMYFCASSDDSVLDEQFFGPGTRLTVL.